This T cell receptor (beta chain) was documented in a study of cytomegalovirus exposure and HLA in healthy donors. This CDR3 contains 13 residues. V was trimmed by 5 bases and J by 10 bases, leaving 18 bases between them. Per the germline V gene, CDR1 is SGHDT and CDR2 is YYEEEE. 13 Jbeta primers and 60 Vbeta primers were used for the PCR. Libraries were prepared by immunoSEQ multiplex PCR; TCRdb keeps only in-frame clonotypes and omits some of them. Of about 130,000 clones in the sample, more than 60% are singletons; the top ten hold around 2.1%. What was sequenced was PBMCs. This chain connects TRBV5-6 to TRBJ1-1; a weak D match, TRBD1 (5 bases). The TCR originated in a woman between 35 and 50 years old in good health and CMV-seropositive. The CDR3 spells CASSKQEGGGAFF. In nucleotides, the CDR3 is TGTGCCAGCAGTAAGCAGGAAGGCGGGGGAGCTTTCTTT.